Listed here is a single T cell receptor (beta chain). Trimming removed 3 bases at V and 2 bases at J, with 10 bases between. In germline, CDR1 is KGHSH, CDR2 LQKENI. This CDR3 contains 14 residues. The table came from immunoSEQ multiplex PCR; TCRdb's copy has only in-frame clones and leaves some out. Here the sample spans 200,000 to 300,000 clones, roughly 80% being singletons. The sample is drawn from a study of blood T cell repertoires in COVID-19. Background on the study: Samples came from the United States, Italy and Spain, spanning acute and convalescent COVID-19. Sample material is recorded as cDNA or gDNA derived from T cells, B-cell-depleted T cells, or PBMCs.

This TCR came from a woman older than 75 with acute or convalescent COVID-19. Material for sequencing was peripheral blood. The chain uses TRBV18 and TRBJ1-1; possibly TRBD1 for D (6 bases). The CDR3 protein is CASSPSGDNTEAFF. DNA for the CDR3: TGTGCCAGCTCACCGTCAGGGGATAACACTGAAGCTTTCTTT.